This T cell receptor beta chain was recovered during a study of blood T cell repertoires in COVID-19. Study details: Donors in the United States, Italy and Spain gave samples during acute or convalescent COVID-19. T cells, B-cell-depleted T cells, or PBMCs supplied cDNA or gDNA.

Trimming took off 1 base at V and 1 base at J, with 10 bases between the two ends. The germline CDR1 and CDR2 sequences are MGHRA and YSYEKL. This CDR3 has 15 amino acids. This clone showed up just once. Method: immunoSEQ multiplex PCR; TCRdb's copy keeps in-frame clones and lacks some. The sample contains under 150,000 clones, around 83% of which appear only once. This chain joins TRBV4-1 and TRBJ1-1, with D possibly TRBD1 on 5 matching bases. The specimen was peripheral blood. This TCR derives from a man aged 40-50 years with acute or convalescent COVID-19. Written as DNA, the CDR3 is TGCGCCAGCAGCCAAGTTGGCCAGGGGAACACTGAAGCTTTCTTT. This translates into CASSQVGQGNTEAFF.